Included here is one T cell receptor beta chain sequence, with context. Its cognate antigen is unknown. The data are from a study of OX40 agonist ivuxolimab in advanced cancers. Profiled with immunoSEQ multiplex PCR; TCRdb holds only in-frame clones, not every one. Seen here are tens of thousands of clones, 90% observed once, and the top ten hold more than 20%. Germline V CDR1 and CDR2: SGDLS, YYNGEE. The CDR3 sequence is 15 residues long. Trimming at V came to 4 bases and at J to 5 bases, leaving 7 bases not matched to a gene. General study points: The study observed clonal expansion of CD4+ and CD8+ blood T cells by week 6 at 0.1 to 3.0 mg/kg.

The sequenced sample was CD4+ or CD8+ T cells sorted from blood, obtained in a trial of the OX40 agonist ivuxolimab. The source is an adult with an advanced solid tumor such as melanoma, head and neck, liver or kidney cancer. This sequence joins TRBV9 and TRBJ2-1; 9 bases are a match to TRBD2. The CDR3 loop is CASSLGTSSHNEQFF. The CDR3 coding sequence is TGTGCCAGCAGCCTGGGGACTAGCAGCCACAATGAGCAGTTCTTC.